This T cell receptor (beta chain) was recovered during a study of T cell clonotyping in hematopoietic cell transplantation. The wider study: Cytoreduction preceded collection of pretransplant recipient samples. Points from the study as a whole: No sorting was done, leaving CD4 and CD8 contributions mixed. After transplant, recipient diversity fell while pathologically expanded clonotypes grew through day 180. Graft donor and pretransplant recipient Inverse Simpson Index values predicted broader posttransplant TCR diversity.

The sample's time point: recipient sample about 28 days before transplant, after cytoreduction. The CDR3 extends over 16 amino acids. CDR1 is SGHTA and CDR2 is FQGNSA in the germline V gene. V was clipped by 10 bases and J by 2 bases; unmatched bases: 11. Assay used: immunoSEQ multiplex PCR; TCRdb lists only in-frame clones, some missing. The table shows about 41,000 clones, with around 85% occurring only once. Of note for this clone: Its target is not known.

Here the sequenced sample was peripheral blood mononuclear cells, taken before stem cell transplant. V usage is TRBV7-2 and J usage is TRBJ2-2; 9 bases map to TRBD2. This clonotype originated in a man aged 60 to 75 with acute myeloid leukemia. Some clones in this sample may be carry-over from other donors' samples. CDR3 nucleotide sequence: TGTGCCACTTCCATTGTAGCGGGGGAAAACACCGGGGAGCTGTTTTTT. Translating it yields CATSIVAGENTGELFF.